What follows are 25 T cell receptor beta chains derived from one specimen sequenced in a study of blood T cell repertoires in COVID-19. Only in-frame clones appear in the TCRdb table, and some are missing; sequencing was by immunoSEQ multiplex PCR. The table lists around 300,000 clones, approximately 90% of them singletons. Sequencing used PBMCs or T cells enriched from blood (not recorded which). The receptors come from a woman in her 30s who had recovered from COVID-19.

The table lists this clone with a few counts. The genes are TRBV2 and TRBJ1-5; 7 bases agree with TRBD1. CDR3 size: 15 residues. The germline V gene encodes CDR1 SNHLY and CDR2 FYNNEI. V dropped 4 bases and J dropped 4; count of bases not matched to a gene: 7. CDR3: CASSVTTGINQPQHF. CDR3 nucleotide sequence: TGTGCCAGCAGTGTAACGACAGGGATAAATCAGCCCCAGCATTTT.

This clone has just a few counts. The chain uses TRBV11-2 and TRBJ1-4, with a tentative D call TRBD1 (5 bases). Germline V gives CDR1 SGHAT, CDR2 FQNNGV. The CDR3 consists of 15 residues. Trimming stripped 1 base from V and 7 bases from J, with 13 bases between. CDR3 in amino acids: CASSLGAGLSEKLFF. The CDR3 DNA sequence: TGTGCCAGCAGCTTAGGGGCAGGGCTCAGTGAAAAACTGTTTTTT.

The J gene is TRBJ1-1, the V gene TRBV29-1, with unresolved D. The CDR3 totals 10 residues. Germline V gene lookup returns CDR1 SQVTM and CDR2 ANQGSEA. The ends were cut back, 7 bases at V and 1 base at J, with 4 bases in the middle. CDR3 in DNA: TGCAGCGGGGCGAACACTGAAGCTTTCTTT. Translating it yields CSGANTEAFF.

This chain links TRBV4-1 with TRBJ2-3; TRBD2 might be the D (6 bases). Trimming took off 0 bases at V and 2 bases at J, with 24 bases between the two ends. Germline V CDR1 and CDR2: MGHRA, YSYEKL. This CDR3 has 20 amino acids. The CDR3 bases are TGCGCCAGCAGCCAAGAGGGGGGAGTGAAGGACCTGACTTACACAGATACGCAGTATTTT. Its translation: CASSQEGGVKDLTYTDTQYF.

The chain joins TRBV5-1 to TRBJ2-4, with D perhaps matching TRBD2 (6 bases). Germline values: CDR1 SGHRS, CDR2 YFSETQ. V was pared by 5 bases and J by 1 base, with 13 bases between. The CDR3 is 15 residues long. The CDR3, as DNA: TGCGCCAGCAGAGGTGGGGGGTTCGCCAAAAACATTCAGTACTTC. Its translation is CASRGGGFAKNIQYF.

V is TRBV7-2 and J is TRBJ1-6; TRBD1 matches at 7 bases. Germline V gene data show CDR1 as SGHTA and CDR2 as FQGNSA. Trimming cost V 0 bases and J 6 bases; bases outside gene matches: 14. CDR3 length: 19 amino acids. The CDR3: CASSLAHFGSGQFNSPLHF. CDR3 bases: TGTGCCAGCAGCTTAGCGCATTTTGGGTCGGGACAGTTTAATTCACCCCTCCACTTT. Full variable domain (outside the CDR3, taken from reference TRBV7-2 and TRBJ1-6): GAGVSQSPSNKVTEKGKDVELRCDPISGHTALYWYRQSLGQGLEFLIYFQGNSAPDKSGLPSDRFSAERTGGSVSTLTIQRTQQEDSAVYLCASSLAHFGSGQFNSPLHFGNGTRLTVT.

The V gene is TRBV28, the J gene TRBJ2-3, with TRBD2 matching 7 bases. The CDR3 is made up of 14 amino acids. With 8 bases clipped from V and 2 bases from J, the junction kept 7 bases outside the gene matches. Germline values: CDR1 MDHEN, CDR2 SYDVKM. DNA of the CDR3: TGTGCCAGCTCAATGGGACTATTCACAGATACGCAGTATTTT. Protein: CASSMGLFTDTQYF.

This chain uses TRBV19 with TRBJ2-2; 8 bases are shared with TRBD2. The CDR3 has 16 residues. V lost 4 bases, J lost 0 bases, and 4 bases stayed unmatched. Germline CDR1 reads LNHDA; CDR2 reads SQIVND (reference sequence). The CDR3 nucleotides read TGTGCCAGTAGTAGGACTAGCAGATCGAACACCGGGGAGCTGTTTTTT. It yields the protein CASSRTSRSNTGELFF.

The J gene is TRBJ1-2, the V gene TRBV18; no clear D gene. The CDR3 consists of 12 residues. The V gene lost 3 bases and the J gene lost 7 bases, with 9 bases spanning the gap. Germline V gene lookup returns CDR1 KGHSH and CDR2 LQKENI. DNA of the CDR3: TGTGCCAGCTCACCGTCTAATCCTGGCTACACCTTC. Its translation: CASSPSNPGYTF.

The chain is built from TRBV28 and TRBJ2-3, with D possibly being TRBD1 (5 bases). V was pared by 3 bases and J by 10 bases, with 11 bases between. The CDR3 is 12 amino acids. CDR1 is MDHEN and CDR2 is SYDVKM in the germline V gene. The DNA of the CDR3 is TGTGCCAGCAGTTTTGGCCAGGGCCCGCAGTATTTT. It specifies CASSFGQGPQYF.

The rearrangement joins TRBV2 to TRBJ2-7; 9 bases match TRBD1. Germline V gene lookup returns CDR1 SNHLY and CDR2 FYNNEI. The CDR3 has 17 residues. V shed 2 bases, J shed 2 bases, and the junction held 10 bases outside the gene matches. The CDR3 here is CASSESSGTGFAYEQYF. For the CDR3, the DNA is TGTGCCAGCAGTGAATCCTCCGGGACAGGGTTCGCCTACGAGCAGTACTTC.

CDR3 DNA: TGTGCCAGCAGCGTTACAGGGAACCCTAATGAAAAACTGTTTTTT. Encoded protein: CASSVTGNPNEKLFF. The J gene is TRBJ1-4, the V gene TRBV9; D may be TRBD1 (6 bases). The CDR3 has 15 amino acids. Trimming took 2 bases from V and 3 from J, leaving 11 bases between them. Germline V gene lookup returns CDR1 SGDLS and CDR2 YYNGEE.

The chain links TRBV9 to TRBJ2-3, with 9 bases lining up with TRBD2. The CDR3 loop spans 16 amino acids. Germline V CDR1 and CDR2: SGDLS, YYNGEE. The trim removed 2 bases at V and 0 bases at J, leaving 4 bases unmatched. The CDR3 DNA sequence: TGTGCCAGCAGCGTCCCGGGACTAGCTAGCACAGATACGCAGTATTTT. This codes for CASSVPGLASTDTQYF.

The J gene is TRBJ2-7, the V gene TRBV5-1; TRBD2 matches 9 bases. Germline loops: CDR1 SGHRS, CDR2 YFSETQ. V lost 4 bases to trimming and J lost 4 bases; unmatched junction nucleotides: 9. This CDR3 region has 15 residues. CDR3 amino acids: CASSPDLAGRYEQYF. Written as DNA, the CDR3 is TGCGCCAGCAGCCCCGACCTAGCGGGACGATACGAGCAGTACTTC.

V is TRBV2 and J is TRBJ2-1, with 12 nucleotides matching TRBD2. The CDR3 spans 15 residues. J lost 10 bases, V lost 7 bases, and 11 bases had no gene match. Germline V gives CDR1 SNHLY, CDR2 FYNNEI. Here the CDR3 reads CASKRTSGKSGEQFF. Written as DNA, the CDR3 is TGTGCCAGCAAAAGGACTAGCGGGAAATCAGGGGAGCAGTTCTTC.

CDR3 coding DNA: TGTGCCAGCAGCCCCGGGACTAGCGGGAGGGCCCCCTACAATGAGCAGTTCTTC. It translates to CASSPGTSGRAPYNEQFF. This chain uses TRBV7-9 with TRBJ2-1; 16 bases are shared with TRBD2. CDR1 and CDR2 (germline): SEHNR, FQNEAQ (reference sequence). CDR3 length: 18 amino acids. V lost 5 bases and J lost 2; bases outside the gene matches: 6.

The J gene is TRBJ2-1, the V gene TRBV19; 11 bases align to TRBD2. J lost 3 bases, V lost 5 bases, and 6 bases had no gene match. The CDR3 is 16 amino acids. CDR1 and CDR2 (germline): LNHDA, SQIVND (reference sequence). The CDR3, as DNA: TGTGCCAGTAGTGATTCTAGCGGGAGGAGCTACAATGAGCAGTTCTTC. Protein sequence: CASSDSSGRSYNEQFF.

This clone was counted a single time. The germline gene is not matched at one end of the junction; a read error may be the cause. The gene calls are TRBV13 and TRBJ2-7; a weak D match, TRBD2 (5 bases). The germline V gene has CDR1 PRHDT and CDR2 FYEKMQ (reference sequence). The CDR3 has 14 amino acids. CDR3 region: CASSLGLISYEQYF. The CDR3 nucleotides are TGTGCCAGCAGCCTAGGACTGATATCCTACGAGCAGTACTTC. Together with reference TRBV13 and TRBJ2-7, the CDR3 gives the full variable domain: AAGVIQSPRHLIKEKRETATLKCYPIPRHDTVYWYQQGPGQDPQFLISFYEKMQSDKGSIPDRFSAQQFSDYHSELNMSSLELGDSALYFCASSLGLISYEQYFGPGTRLTVT.

The V gene is TRBV28, the J gene TRBJ1-1, with D possibly matching TRBD1 (6 bases). Germline CDR1 MDHEN, CDR2 SYDVKM. The CDR3 runs 12 residues. Trimming shortened V by 5 bases and J by 11 bases, and 15 bases separated the two germline ends. CDR3 nucleotides: TGTGCCAGCAGTAAAAACAGGGAACGGGCTTTCTTT. This gives the protein CASSKNRERAFF.

The chain links TRBV28 to TRBJ1-5, with TRBD1 as a possible D gene (5 bases). V dropped 5 bases and J dropped 7 bases, with 12 bases sitting between them. The CDR3 totals 13 residues. Germline V gives CDR1 MDHEN, CDR2 SYDVKM. As DNA, the CDR3 is TGTGCCAGCAGTGCGACAGTTCGCCAGCCCCAGCATTTT. Protein sequence: CASSATVRQPQHF.

This chain links TRBV11-2 with TRBJ1-3, with TRBD1 matching over 11 bases. The germline CDR1 and CDR2 sequences are SGHAT and FQNNGV. CDR3 length: 18 amino acids. Unmatched junction bases numbered 10, after V lost 5 bases and J lost 1 base. DNA of the CDR3: TGTGCCAGCAGCCAGCTCATTGGGGACAGGGGGTCTGGAAACACCATATATTTT. Amino acids: CASSQLIGDRGSGNTIYF.

The chain has TRBV5-1 and TRBJ1-1; 12 bases are shared with TRBD1. CDR3 size: 14 residues. Germline V gives CDR1 SGHRS, CDR2 YFSETQ. V lost 5 bases to trimming and J lost 5 bases; unmatched junction nucleotides: 4. The CDR3, as DNA: TGCGCCAGCAGGCCGGGACAGGGGGCAACTGAAGCTTTCTTT. Translated, it gives CASRPGQGATEAFF.

The chain recombines TRBV15 with TRBJ2-5; 9 bases agree with TRBD2. Germline CDR1 and CDR2: LNHNV and YYDKDF (reference sequence). V shed 0 bases, J shed 4 bases, and the junction held 3 bases outside the gene matches. The CDR3 runs to 15 residues. The CDR3 here is CATSRDRTSVETQYF. CDR3 bases: TGTGCCACCAGCAGAGATCGGACTAGCGTAGAGACCCAGTACTTC.

This clone was counted only a few times. The rearrangement uses TRBV7-2 and TRBJ1-1; 9 bases agree with TRBD1. The germline CDR1 and CDR2 sequences are SGHTA and FQGNSA. The trim removed 4 bases at V and 1 base at J, leaving 4 bases unmatched. The CDR3 sequence is 15 residues long. CDR3 loop: CASSSQQGANTEAFF. CDR3 sequence (DNA): TGTGCCAGCAGCTCTCAACAGGGGGCGAACACTGAAGCTTTCTTT.

This clone was seen only once. This chain joins TRBV6-5 and TRBJ1-5; the match to TRBD1 covers 8 bases. The CDR3 contains 15 residues. Trimming at V came to 5 bases and at J to 6 bases, leaving 9 bases not matched to a gene. Germline loops: CDR1 MNHEY, CDR2 SVGAGI. CDR3 amino acids: CASSPFPGGVQPQHF. The CDR3 DNA sequence: TGTGCCAGCAGTCCCTTCCCAGGGGGCGTTCAGCCCCAGCATTTT.